This T cell receptor beta chain originates from a study of T cells after yellow fever vaccination. In the case of this clonotype: What it recognizes is unknown.

The germline V and J ends were trimmed by 1 base and 7 bases, with 8 bases remaining between them. From germline, CDR1 is SGHVS and CDR2 FNYEAQ. The CDR3 extends over 12 amino acids. MiXCR, run by TCRdb on the 5' RACE reads, gives a single entry per CDR3 protein. The sample has hundreds of thousands of distinct CDR3 sequences, 13% seen once. Study conclusions and caveats: Some clonotypes, a small share, were shared between CD4 and CD8 compartments. Abundant clonotypes from the bulk population could have been carried over as contaminants into FACS-sorted repertoires.

The sequenced sample was PBMCs, obtained on the day of the yellow fever booster vaccination. The chain carries TRBV7-6 and TRBJ2-7; D gene unclear. This receptor was taken from a man aged 25 to 40 who received the YFV17D yellow fever vaccine. DNA for the CDR3: TGTGCCAGCAGCTTAGGGGCCCAGGAGCAGTACTTC. This translates into CASSLGAQEQYF.